This T cell receptor beta chain emerged from a study of lymphopenia after photon versus proton radiotherapy. Findings and caveats of the study: In patients who died, overall survival fell as post-nadir TCR diversity dropped more. Post-nadir diversity loss with photons came from oligoclonal expansion, particularly CD8+ Temra cells. Relative stability marked proton patients; photon patients lost diversity and naive cells. Better survival with proton therapy was suggested as possible, not demonstrated.

The data were produced by immunoSEQ multiplex PCR, yet TCRdb's version contains in-frame clones alone and is incomplete. Among 25,000 to 35,000 clones listed, approximately 95% were seen once. Worth noting for this clone: Its matching antigen is unknown.

Germline CDR1 reads SNHLY; CDR2 reads FYNNEI. The ends lost 3 bases at V and 2 bases at J; junction bases unmatched: 9. There are 16 residues in the CDR3. The receptor was isolated from a woman aged 45-65 years with cholangiocarcinoma. V usage is TRBV2 and J usage is TRBJ1-1; TRBD1 matches 7 bases. The sample was peripheral blood, taken from a patient treated with photon-based radiotherapy. The CDR3 DNA sequence: TGTGCCAGCAGTGACAAGCAGGGGGGAGCTAACACTGAAGCTTTCTTT. Its translation is CASSDKQGGANTEAFF.